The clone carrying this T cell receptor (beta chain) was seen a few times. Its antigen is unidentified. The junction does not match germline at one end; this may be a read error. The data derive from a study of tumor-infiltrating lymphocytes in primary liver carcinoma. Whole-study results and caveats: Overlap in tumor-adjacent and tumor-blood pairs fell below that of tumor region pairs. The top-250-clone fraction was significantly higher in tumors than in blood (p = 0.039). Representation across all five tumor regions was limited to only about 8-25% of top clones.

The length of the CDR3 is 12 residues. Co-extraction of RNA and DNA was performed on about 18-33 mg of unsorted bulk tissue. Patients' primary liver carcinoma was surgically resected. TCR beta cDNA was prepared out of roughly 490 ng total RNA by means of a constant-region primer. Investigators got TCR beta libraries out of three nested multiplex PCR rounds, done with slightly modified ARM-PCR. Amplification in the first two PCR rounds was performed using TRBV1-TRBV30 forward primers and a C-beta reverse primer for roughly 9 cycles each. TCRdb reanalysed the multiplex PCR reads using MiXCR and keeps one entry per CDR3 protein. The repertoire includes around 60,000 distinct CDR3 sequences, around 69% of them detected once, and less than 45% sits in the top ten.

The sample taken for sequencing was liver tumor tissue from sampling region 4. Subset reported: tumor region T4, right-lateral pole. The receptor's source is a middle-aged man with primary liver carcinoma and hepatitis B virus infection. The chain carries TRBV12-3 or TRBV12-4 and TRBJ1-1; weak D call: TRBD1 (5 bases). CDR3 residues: CVSKKGRAEAFF. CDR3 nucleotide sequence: TGTGTCAGCAAAAAGGGGCGGGCTGAAGCTTTCTTT.